This entry lists 14 T cell receptor beta chains sequenced from one sample in a study of shared clonotypes between healthy human individuals. Method: immunoSEQ multiplex PCR; TCRdb's copy keeps in-frame clones and lacks some. Of a few million clones listed, 80% to 95% are singletons. Terminally differentiated effector memory CD45RA+ cells were excluded by CCR7 positive selection of CD45RO-negative cells. The specimen sequenced was naive CD8+ T cells from PBMCs. The receptors were sampled from a man younger than 35 in good health. Some clones in this sample may be carry-over from other donors' samples.

The rearrangement uses TRBV27 and TRBJ1-1, with a possible D match to TRBD1 (5 bases). Per the germline V gene, CDR1 is MNHEY and CDR2 is SMNVEV (reference sequence). The CDR3 spans 15 residues. The V end was cut by 4 bases, the J end by 8 bases, with 20 bases between. The CDR3 loop is CASSSLGGTILEAFF. CDR3 nucleotides: TGTGCCAGCAGTTCGCTTGGGGGTACCATATTAGAAGCTTTCTTT.

CDR3 amino acids: CASSPTPHRWGTSEAGELFF. The CDR3 DNA reads as TGCGCCAGCAGCCCCACGCCGCACCGCTGGGGGACTAGCGAGGCCGGGGAGCTGTTTTTT. V usage is TRBV4-1 and J usage is TRBJ2-2; TRBD2 agrees at 10 bases. The CDR3 totals 20 residues. Trimming cost V 4 bases and J 6 bases; bases outside gene matches: 20. The germline CDR1 and CDR2 sequences are MGHRA and YSYEKL.

The chain uses TRBV10-2 and TRBJ1-2; D is perhaps TRBD1 (5 bases). V lost 3 bases, J lost 2 bases, and 10 bases lay in between. This CDR3 spans 14 amino acids. CDR1 WSHSY and CDR2 SAAADI come from the germline V gene. CDR3 DNA sequence: TGCGCCAGCAGTGAAAGGGACGGAAACTATGGCTACACCTTC. It translates to CASSERDGNYGYTF.

CDR3 coding DNA: TGTGCCAGCAGTGAGTTTGACTCCGAGGCGAATCAGCCCCAGCATTTT. Translation gives CASSEFDSEANQPQHF. The chain links TRBV2 to TRBJ1-5; D unclear. Deletions cut 3 bases from V and 4 bases from J, with 16 bases between. The germline V gene has CDR1 SNHLY and CDR2 FYNNEI. The CDR3 length is 16 residues.

The gene calls are TRBV7-9 and TRBJ1-1, with D perhaps TRBD1 (5 bases). The V and J ends lost 7 bases and 1 base respectively, with 13 bases between them. Germline CDR1 is SEHNR and CDR2 is FQNEAQ (reference sequence). The CDR3 runs 14 residues. CDR3: CASTLFTGNTEAFF. The CDR3 DNA reads as TGTGCCAGCACCCTATTCACAGGGAACACTGAAGCTTTCTTT.

This rearrangement joins TRBV14 to TRBJ2-2; 11 nucleotides line up with TRBD1. The CDR3 has 18 amino acids. Per the germline V gene, CDR1 is SGHDN and CDR2 is FVKESK. With 7 bases clipped from V and 0 bases from J, the junction kept 10 bases outside the gene matches. In DNA form, the CDR3 reads TGTGCCAGCACCCCCGGGACAGGGGGATATGCGAACACCGGGGAGCTGTTTTTT. Residues: CASTPGTGGYANTGELFF. Variable domain in full (rest from reference TRBV14 and TRBJ2-2): EAGVTQFPSHSVIEKGQTVTLRCDPISGHDNLYWYRRVMGKEIKFLLHFVKESKQDESGMPNNRFLAERTGGTYSTLKVQPAELEDSGVYFCASTPGTGGYANTGELFFGEGSRLTVL.

CDR3 DNA sequence: TGTGCCAGCAGCCCACGTTATAGCGGGAGCCCCTACGAGCAGTACTTC. It is translated as CASSPRYSGSPYEQYF. The chain couples TRBV7-6 to TRBJ2-7, with 9 nucleotides matching TRBD2. Trimming removed 5 bases from V and 2 bases from J; junction bases left unmatched: 10. The CDR3 contains 16 residues. Looked up from germline, CDR1 is SGHVS and CDR2 is FNYEAQ.

The genes are TRBV10-2 and TRBJ2-7; D not certain. Per the germline V gene, CDR1 is WSHSY and CDR2 is SAAADI. Trimming removed 3 bases at V and 6 bases at J, with 9 bases between. This CDR3 contains 12 residues. The CDR3: CASSENVSEQYF. In DNA, the CDR3 is TGCGCCAGCAGTGAAAATGTCTCCGAGCAGTACTTC.

The chain recombines TRBV5-1 with TRBJ1-2; D may be TRBD1 (5 bases). V was trimmed by 6 bases and J by 2 bases, leaving 11 bases between them. This CDR3 comprises 13 residues. The germline V gene encodes CDR1 SGHRS and CDR2 YFSETQ. The CDR3 reads CASMGTENYGYTF. DNA for the CDR3: TGCGCCAGCATGGGGACGGAGAACTATGGCTACACCTTC.

The rearrangement uses TRBV9 and TRBJ2-7; 8 nucleotides agree with TRBD1. Germline V CDR1 and CDR2: SGDLS, YYNGEE. J gave up 2 bases and V 3 bases, and 7 bases lay outside the gene matches. The CDR3 runs to 15 residues. CDR3 DNA sequence: TGTGCCAGCAGCGCCGGACAGGGATCAGCCTACGAGCAGTACTTC. The encoded protein is CASSAGQGSAYEQYF. The full variable domain, with the rest looked up from reference TRBV9 and TRBJ2-7, is DSGVTQTPKHLITATGQRVTLRCSPRSGDLSVYWYQQSLDQGLQFLIQYYNGEERAKGNILERFSAQQFPDLHSELNLSSLELGDSALYFCASSAGQGSAYEQYFGPGTRLTVT.

Note on this clone: The sample carries other DNA sequences with the same CDR3. V is TRBV28 and J is TRBJ1-1; D gene uncertain. The CDR3 runs to 13 residues. V was pared by 3 bases and J by 2 bases, with 7 bases between. Germline values: CDR1 MDHEN, CDR2 SYDVKM. Here the CDR3 reads CASSLIANTEAFF. The CDR3 DNA reads TGTGCCAGCAGTTTGATAGCTAACACTGAAGCTTTCTTT.

A word on this clone: The identical CDR3 is also encoded by other nucleotide sequences in the sample. The gene calls are TRBV27 and TRBJ2-1; D is unresolved. V lost 0 bases, J lost 0 bases, and 9 bases lay in between. This CDR3 region has 16 residues. Germline V lookup: CDR1 MNHEY, CDR2 SMNVEV (reference sequence). The CDR3 loop is CASSLSGTLSYNEQFF. The CDR3 DNA is TGTGCCAGCAGTTTATCGGGTACTCTCTCCTACAATGAGCAGTTCTTC.

This sequence joins TRBV7-8 and TRBJ1-1; D gene uncertain. CDR3 length: 15 residues. Per germline, CDR1 SGHVS and CDR2 FQNEAQ. Trimming cost V 1 base and J 0 bases, with 9 bases left between them. The CDR3 coding sequence is TGTGCCAGCAGCTTAGGGAACAGTATGAACACTGAAGCTTTCTTT. Its protein is CASSLGNSMNTEAFF.

This clone was recorded once. The chain employs TRBV27 and TRBJ1-1; D unresolved. This CDR3 is built from 16 residues. V lost 5 bases, J lost 0 bases, and 16 bases lay in between. Germline values: CDR1 MNHEY, CDR2 SMNVEV (reference sequence). The CDR3 DNA is TGTGCCAGCAGTCCAACCGGTCCTCCAATGAACACTGAAGCTTTCTTT. Encoded protein: CASSPTGPPMNTEAFF.